These T cell receptor beta chains were read from a single sample in a study of monozygotic twins with inflammatory bowel disease. Using the 5' RACE reads, TCRdb records one entry per CDR3 protein without DNA. Here the sample table reports around 210,000 distinct CDR3 sequences. The sequencing sample was made of blood. These receptor sequences come from a human donor with ulcerative colitis or Crohn's disease, or a healthy co-twin of an affected twin (not recorded which). CDR3s include the opening cysteine and the closing phenylalanine or tryptophan. The order of the fields is J gene, V gene, clone size, CDR3 protein. Not all rows give a size; the values are once, few, many and, for expanded clones, a class.

j_call: TRBJ2-1; v_call: TRBV4-2; clone_size: NA; cdr3_aa: CASSQGTGGGNEQFF
j_call: TRBJ2-3; v_call: TRBV6-2/TRBV6-3; clone_size: NA; cdr3_aa: CATKRGGSTDTQYF
j_call: TRBJ2-2; v_call: TRBV7-6; clone_size: NA; cdr3_aa: CASSPNSGGHAGELFF
j_call: TRBJ2-3; v_call: TRBV5-1; clone_size: NA; cdr3_aa: CATADPHTDTQYF
j_call: TRBJ1-5; v_call: TRBV4-1; clone_size: NA; cdr3_aa: CASSQDEGSDQPQHF
j_call: TRBJ1-1; v_call: TRBV7-3; clone_size: NA; cdr3_aa: CASSHLKTGTIEAFF
j_call: TRBJ2-7; v_call: TRBV7-9; clone_size: NA; cdr3_aa: CASSFPGRGDEQYF
j_call: TRBJ2-1; v_call: TRBV19; clone_size: NA; cdr3_aa: CASISEAYNEQFF
j_call: TRBJ1-5; v_call: TRBV7-3; clone_size: NA; cdr3_aa: CASKGDSDPSNQPQHF
j_call: TRBJ2-6; v_call: TRBV9; clone_size: NA; cdr3_aa: CASSLAGGHSSQANVLTF
j_call: TRBJ1-2; v_call: TRBV20-1; clone_size: NA; cdr3_aa: CSAEKPGQGIYGYTF
j_call: TRBJ2-1; v_call: TRBV7-9; clone_size: NA; cdr3_aa: CASSLPNRVVRDEQFF
j_call: TRBJ1-1; v_call: TRBV20-1; clone_size: NA; cdr3_aa: CSAIGRRFVNTEAFF
j_call: TRBJ1-5; v_call: TRBV12-3/TRBV12-4; clone_size: NA; cdr3_aa: CASSRQASNQPQHF
j_call: TRBJ2-7; v_call: TRBV6-1; clone_size: NA; cdr3_aa: CASRVLRWAYEQYF
j_call: TRBJ2-3; v_call: TRBV11-2; clone_size: NA; cdr3_aa: CASSFLPRGREGTDTQYF
j_call: TRBJ2-2; v_call: TRBV7-2; clone_size: medium-sized; cdr3_aa: CASSFSGGVGGELFF
j_call: TRBJ2-6; v_call: TRBV5-1; clone_size: NA; cdr3_aa: CASSYGDRGSNVLTF
j_call: TRBJ2-1; v_call: TRBV6-2/TRBV6-3; clone_size: NA; cdr3_aa: CASSPSPGGRGAHNEQFF
j_call: TRBJ1-1; v_call: TRBV4-1; clone_size: NA; cdr3_aa: CASSQSGNTEAFF
j_call: TRBJ1-1; v_call: TRBV10-3; clone_size: NA; cdr3_aa: CAFSESLPEAFF
j_call: TRBJ2-7; v_call: TRBV28; clone_size: NA; cdr3_aa: CASSLGLAGRHYEQYF
j_call: TRBJ1-1; v_call: TRBV5-1; clone_size: NA; cdr3_aa: CASSSKQETEAFF
j_call: TRBJ2-1; v_call: TRBV11-2; clone_size: NA; cdr3_aa: CASSPYDVTSGRSYNEQFF
j_call: TRBJ2-7; v_call: TRBV2; clone_size: NA; cdr3_aa: CASSKNGGGASYEQYF
j_call: TRBJ1-5; v_call: TRBV7-6; clone_size: NA; cdr3_aa: CASSQGRDQPQHF
j_call: TRBJ2-4; v_call: TRBV4-1; clone_size: NA; cdr3_aa: CASSQGKGAVKNIQYF
j_call: TRBJ2-3; v_call: TRBV4-1; clone_size: NA; cdr3_aa: CASSLRLAGTDTQYF
j_call: TRBJ2-1; v_call: TRBV6-1; clone_size: NA; cdr3_aa: CASIPSGPGLQSHEQFF
j_call: TRBJ2-7; v_call: TRBV27; clone_size: NA; cdr3_aa: CASSLSGAGPYEQYF
j_call: TRBJ2-4; v_call: TRBV7-2; clone_size: NA; cdr3_aa: CASSRSGGGAKNIQYF
j_call: TRBJ1-5; v_call: TRBV19; clone_size: NA; cdr3_aa: CASGRGGYQPQHF
j_call: TRBJ2-1; v_call: TRBV7-9; clone_size: NA; cdr3_aa: CASSLSFLAGNNEQFF
j_call: TRBJ2-4; v_call: TRBV28; clone_size: NA; cdr3_aa: CASSLVGGLAKNIQYF
j_call: TRBJ2-3; v_call: TRBV24-1; clone_size: NA; cdr3_aa: CATRETGADTQYF
j_call: TRBJ2-3; v_call: TRBV27; clone_size: NA; cdr3_aa: CASRSGLAGGDTQYF
j_call: TRBJ2-3; v_call: TRBV4-2; clone_size: NA; cdr3_aa: CASSRTSGGAGGTDTQYF
j_call: TRBJ1-2; v_call: TRBV7-3; clone_size: NA; cdr3_aa: CASSFDRVYGYTF
j_call: TRBJ2-1; v_call: TRBV12-3/TRBV12-4; clone_size: NA; cdr3_aa: CASSLGDLTFNEQFF
j_call: TRBJ1-5; v_call: TRBV4-1; clone_size: NA; cdr3_aa: CASSQILGGNQPQHF
j_call: TRBJ2-3; v_call: TRBV4-1; clone_size: NA; cdr3_aa: CASSQDRAPRTDTQYF
j_call: TRBJ2-2; v_call: TRBV5-1; clone_size: NA; cdr3_aa: CASSLVGTVNTGELFF
j_call: TRBJ2-1; v_call: TRBV2; clone_size: NA; cdr3_aa: CASSGGGRGNYNEQFF
j_call: TRBJ1-5; v_call: TRBV5-1; clone_size: NA; cdr3_aa: CASKRDERSNQPQHF
j_call: TRBJ1-1; v_call: TRBV18; clone_size: NA; cdr3_aa: CASSPSRDTEAFF
j_call: TRBJ1-1; v_call: TRBV15; clone_size: NA; cdr3_aa: CATSSYTEAFF
j_call: TRBJ1-1; v_call: TRBV3-1; clone_size: NA; cdr3_aa: CASSQDTANTEAFF
j_call: TRBJ2-7; v_call: TRBV28; clone_size: NA; cdr3_aa: CASRSGRNYEQYF
j_call: TRBJ2-1; v_call: TRBV7-2; clone_size: NA; cdr3_aa: CASSFHPGQSYNEQFF
j_call: TRBJ2-3; v_call: TRBV7-6; clone_size: NA; cdr3_aa: CASAARRGGGDTQYF
j_call: TRBJ1-2; v_call: TRBV6-6; clone_size: NA; cdr3_aa: CASSLADLYGYTF
j_call: TRBJ2-3; v_call: TRBV30; clone_size: NA; cdr3_aa: CAWRHGGRTDTQYF
j_call: TRBJ2-7; v_call: TRBV29-1; clone_size: NA; cdr3_aa: CSFRDISYEQYF
j_call: TRBJ2-1; v_call: TRBV19; clone_size: NA; cdr3_aa: CASSQGTLRRNEQFF
j_call: TRBJ2-1; v_call: TRBV7-9; clone_size: NA; cdr3_aa: CRKDWERNGGSLNEQFF
j_call: TRBJ2-3; v_call: TRBV20-1; clone_size: NA; cdr3_aa: CSAPHRTNRSTDTQYF
j_call: TRBJ2-2; v_call: TRBV7-9; clone_size: NA; cdr3_aa: CASSPRTENTGELFF
j_call: TRBJ2-5; v_call: TRBV5-1; clone_size: NA; cdr3_aa: CASNGGARQETQYF
j_call: TRBJ2-3; v_call: TRBV3-1; clone_size: NA; cdr3_aa: CASSQLADTQYF